These 8 T cell receptor beta chains were sequenced from one sample in a study of shared clonotypes between healthy human individuals. Here immunoSEQ multiplex PCR was the method, and the copy in TCRdb shows in-frame clones only, minus some. The sample consists of just over 2,000,000 clones, roughly 94% of them appearing once. Sequencing was performed on naive CD4+ T cells sorted from blood. The subset was: CD45RA+ positively selected. These receptors came from a man younger than 35 in good health.

This clone has just one count. The chain employs TRBV5-6 and TRBJ1-1; D is uncertain. The V end lost 4 bases, the J end lost 3 bases, and 4 bases lay between the germline ends. The CDR3 consists of 11 residues. Germline V gene sequence: CDR1 SGHDT, CDR2 YYEEEE. Here the CDR3 DNA reads TGTGCCAGCAGCGGACACACTGAAGCTTTCTTT. The encoded protein is CASSGHTEAFF.

The chain combines TRBV28 with TRBJ1-5; 8 bases agree with TRBD1. CDR3 length: 14 residues. The V segment lost 6 bases and the J segment 2 bases; nucleotides outside the gene matches: 3. Germline CDR1 is MDHEN and CDR2 is SYDVKM. The CDR3 is CASSQGAGNQPQHF. The DNA of the CDR3 is TGTGCCAGCAGCCAGGGGGCGGGCAATCAGCCCCAGCATTTT.

The chain couples TRBV19 to TRBJ2-7; D gene uncertain. The CDR3 runs to 13 residues. Germline V gene data show CDR1 as LNHDA and CDR2 as SQIVND (reference sequence). Trimming stripped 4 bases from V and 2 bases from J, with 9 bases between. CDR3: CASSKGGTYEQYF. CDR3 nucleotide sequence: TGTGCCAGTAGTAAAGGCGGCACCTACGAGCAGTACTTC.

V is TRBV30 and J is TRBJ1-3; D gene ambiguous. The V end was cut by 4 bases, the J end by 0 bases, with 13 bases between. The CDR3 has 15 residues. Germline CDR1 GTSNPN, CDR2 SVGIG (reference sequence). The CDR3 is CAWTFSPFSGNTIYF. The CDR3 region has the DNA TGTGCCTGGACATTCTCTCCCTTCTCTGGAAACACCATATATTTT.

This chain joins TRBV6-1 and TRBJ1-4; D is unclear. The CDR3 is 14 amino acids. In germline, CDR1 is MNHNS, CDR2 SASEGT. With 3 bases removed from V and 6 bases from J, the gap between germline ends came to 11 bases. The CDR3 nucleotides are TGTGCCAGCAGTGACCGGCACCTTGATGAAAAACTGTTTTTT. It encodes CASSDRHLDEKLFF.

The chain has TRBV5-1 and TRBJ1-6; 10 nucleotides agree with TRBD1. Trimming removed 3 bases from V and 5 bases from J; junction bases left unmatched: 5. The CDR3 extends over 16 amino acids. The germline gives CDR1 SGHRS, CDR2 YFSETQ. The CDR3 sequence: CASSSRDRGHNSPLHF. The CDR3 nucleotides are TGCGCCAGCAGCTCGAGGGACAGGGGACATAATTCACCCCTCCACTTT.

The J gene is TRBJ2-3, the V gene TRBV5-1; 9 bases map to TRBD2. CDR3 length: 16 residues. Germline-derived CDR1 and CDR2 are SGHRS and YFSETQ. V lost 0 bases, J lost 2 bases, and 4 bases stayed unmatched. The CDR3 spells CASSLVAGDFTDTQYF. In nucleotides, the CDR3 is TGCGCCAGCAGCTTGGTAGCGGGGGACTTCACAGATACGCAGTATTTT.

Comments on this clone: Other nucleotide sequences from this sample produce the same CDR3. The rearrangement links TRBV9 to TRBJ1-4; D is unclear. The germline V gene has CDR1 SGDLS and CDR2 YYNGEE. This CDR3 is built from 15 residues. The V and J ends lost 4 bases and 1 base respectively, with 11 bases between them. The CDR3 nucleotides are TGTGCCAGCAGCCCTGGCCAGGTAACTAATGAAAAACTGTTTTTT. It yields the protein CASSPGQVTNEKLFF.